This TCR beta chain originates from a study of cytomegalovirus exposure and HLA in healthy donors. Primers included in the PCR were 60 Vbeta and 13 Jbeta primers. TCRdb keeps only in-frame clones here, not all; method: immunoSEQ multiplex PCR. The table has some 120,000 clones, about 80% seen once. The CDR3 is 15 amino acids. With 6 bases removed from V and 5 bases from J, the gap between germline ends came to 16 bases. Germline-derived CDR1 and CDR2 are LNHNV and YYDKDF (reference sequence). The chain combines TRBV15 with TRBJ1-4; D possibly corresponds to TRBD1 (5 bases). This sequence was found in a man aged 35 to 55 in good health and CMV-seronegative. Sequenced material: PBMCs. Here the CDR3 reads CATRAEGAGNEKLFF. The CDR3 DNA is TGTGCCACCAGAGCCGAAGGTGCAGGGAATGAAAAACTGTTTTTT.